Below, 21 T cell receptor beta chains from the same sample are listed, as sequenced in a study of beta chain features in type 1 diabetes. Every isolated RNA sample was fully reverse transcribed, so sequencing captured expressed TCRB transcripts. This table comes from immunoSEQ multiplex PCR, and its TCRdb copy is limited to in-frame clones, with some not included. This table has hundreds of thousands of clones, about a sixth appearing once. Source material: naive CD4+ T cells from blood. The receptors were gathered from a young man in good health.

This clone appeared a few times. The chain carries TRBV5-1 and TRBJ2-1; 9 bases align to TRBD2. Losses at the gene ends were 2 bases for V and 2 bases for J; bases not matched to a gene: 5. The germline CDR1 and CDR2 sequences are SGHRS and YFSETQ. CDR3 length equals 16 residues. The CDR3 DNA reads as TGCGCCAGCAGCTTAATAGCGGGAGTACCCTACAATGAGCAGTTCTTC. Amino acids: CASSLIAGVPYNEQFF. The full variable domain, completed using reference TRBV5-1 and TRBJ2-1, is KAGVTQTPRYLIKTRGQQVTLSCSPISGHRSVSWYQQTPGQGLQFLFEYFSETQRNKGNFPGRFSGRQFSNSRSEMNVSTLELGDSALYLCASSLIAGVPYNEQFFGPGTRLTVL.

Many counts were recorded for this clone. The chain carries TRBV10-3 and TRBJ2-5; D remains unclear. CDR1 and CDR2 (germline): ENHRY, SYGVKD. With 0 bases removed from V and 5 bases from J, the gap between germline ends came to 4 bases. The CDR3 consists of 12 residues. Here the CDR3 reads CAISESDETQYF. CDR3 coding DNA: TGTGCCATCAGTGAGTCGGATGAGACCCAGTACTTC.

CDR3 loop: CASSSGQGNYEQYF. The DNA for the CDR3 is TGTGCCAGCAGTTCGGGACAGGGGAACTACGAGCAGTACTTC. V usage is TRBV27 and J usage is TRBJ2-7; 10 bases align to TRBD1. CDR3 size: 14 residues. Germline V gives CDR1 MNHEY, CDR2 SMNVEV (reference sequence). V trimming: 4 bases; J trimming: 3 bases; junction bases outside the gene matches: 3.

The chain uses TRBV14 and TRBJ2-1; 9 bases line up with TRBD2. The CDR3 contains 17 residues. The V gene's germline CDR1 is SGHDN and CDR2 FVKESK. V dropped 1 base and J dropped 2; count of bases not matched to a gene: 6. CDR3 amino acids: CASSQGPSGNAYNEQFF. Written as DNA, the CDR3 is TGTGCCAGCAGCCAAGGTCCTAGCGGGAATGCCTACAATGAGCAGTTCTTC.

This clone was detected a few times. The chain links TRBV19 to TRBJ2-3, with a tentative D call TRBD2 (5 bases). This CDR3 spans 16 amino acids. The V gene's germline CDR1 is LNHDA and CDR2 SQIVND (reference sequence). Between the trimmed V and J ends, which lost 6 bases and 0 bases, there was a span of 16 bases. The CDR3 sequence is CASSSRSSASTDTQYF. The CDR3 DNA is TGTGCCAGTAGCAGCCGCAGTAGCGCCAGCACAGATACGCAGTATTTT.

This clone has just a few counts. The chain has TRBV14 and TRBJ2-7, with D hard to call. The CDR3 spans 12 residues. V was cut by 4 bases and J by 2 bases, with 6 bases left in between. Germline loops: CDR1 SGHDN, CDR2 FVKESK. The CDR3, as DNA: TGTGCCAGCAGCCTGGTTCCCTACGAGCAGTACTTC. Translation gives CASSLVPYEQYF.

The chain combines TRBV28 with TRBJ2-5, with a tentative D call TRBD1 (6 bases). The CDR3 consists of 15 residues. Trimming pared 5 bases from V and 5 bases from J, leaving 18 bases between. Germline loops: CDR1 MDHEN, CDR2 SYDVKM. The chain's CDR3 is CASSPSGTIMETQYF. CDR3 nucleotide sequence: TGTGCCAGCAGTCCATCCGGGACAATAATGGAGACCCAGTACTTC.

Only a few counts were recorded for this clone. V is TRBV4-1 and J is TRBJ1-1; weak D call: TRBD1 (6 bases). The CDR3 runs to 15 residues. Germline values: CDR1 MGHRA, CDR2 YSYEKL. Trimming pared 0 bases from V and 5 bases from J, leaving 13 bases between. CDR3 region: CASSQDPGGSTEAFF. The CDR3 nucleotides are TGCGCCAGCAGCCAAGATCCGGGGGGCTCGACTGAAGCTTTCTTT.

This clone has more than one count but fewer than ten. The rearrangement links TRBV6-6 to TRBJ1-4; 8 bases align to TRBD1. Germline loops: CDR1 MNHNY, CDR2 SVGAGI (reference sequence). Trimming took 1 base from V and 11 from J; bases not matched to a gene: 12. There are 16 residues in the CDR3. The CDR3 DNA reads TGTGCCAGCAGTTACTGCGGGACAGGCCTTCCGTGTAAACTGTTTTTT. This translates into CASSYCGTGLPCKLFF.

The chain carries TRBV18 and TRBJ1-2, with D maybe TRBD1 (5 bases). The V end was cut by 4 bases, the J end by 8 bases, with 17 bases between. This CDR3 is built from 14 residues. Germline V gene lookup returns CDR1 KGHSH and CDR2 LQKENI. CDR3 bases: TGTGCCAGCTCACTGTCAGACGTCGGGGACGGCTACACCTTC. Protein sequence: CASSLSDVGDGYTF. The full variable domain, in which reference TRBV18 and TRBJ1-2 provide the parts outside the CDR3, is NAGVMQNPRHLVRRRGQEARLRCSPMKGHSHVYWYRQLPEEGLKFMVYLQKENIIDESGMPKERFSAEFPKEGPSILRIQQVVRGDSAAYFCASSLSDVGDGYTFGSGTRLTVV.

This clone was seen only a few times. Other nucleotide sequences in the sample specify the same CDR3. The chain recombines TRBV18 with TRBJ1-4; D is perhaps TRBD1 (6 bases). V lost 6 bases and J 2 bases, leaving 10 bases between the germline ends. The CDR3 has 14 residues. Germline V gene lookup returns CDR1 KGHSH and CDR2 LQKENI. Written as DNA, the CDR3 is TGTGCCAGCTCCCCCGGACAGACTAATGAAAAACTGTTTTTT. This encodes CASSPGQTNEKLFF.

This clone has just a few counts. The chain has TRBV2 and TRBJ2-2; D may correspond to TRBD1 or TRBD2 (5 bases each). In germline, CDR1 is SNHLY, CDR2 FYNNEI. The CDR3 consists of 13 residues. V dropped 4 bases and J dropped 6 bases, with 9 bases sitting between them. The chain's CDR3 is CASSGDGPGELFF. DNA for the CDR3: TGTGCCAGCAGTGGGGACGGGCCCGGGGAGCTGTTTTTT.

CDR3 sequence reads: CASRPTGVPNQPQHF. The CDR3 bases are TGCGCCAGCAGGCCAACAGGGGTTCCCAATCAGCCCCAGCATTTT. The V gene is TRBV5-1, the J gene TRBJ1-5; 7 positions agree with TRBD1. Germline CDR1 and CDR2: SGHRS and YFSETQ. The CDR3 loop spans 15 amino acids. J gave up 3 bases and V 5 bases, and 8 bases lay outside the gene matches.

This clone was observed a few times. The chain links TRBV7-9 to TRBJ2-3; 8 bases align to TRBD1. V trimming: 6 bases; J trimming: 0 bases; junction bases outside the gene matches: 5. The CDR3 has 15 residues. From germline, CDR1 is SEHNR and CDR2 FQNEAQ (reference sequence). The CDR3 DNA follows: TGTGCCAGCAGTCCCCGGACAGGGAGCACAGATACGCAGTATTTT. It codes for CASSPRTGSTDTQYF.

The V and J genes are TRBV10-3 and TRBJ1-4; D might be TRBD1 (5 bases). The length of the CDR3 is 16 residues. The V gene lost 4 bases and the J gene lost 8 bases, with 20 bases spanning the gap. CDR1 is ENHRY and CDR2 is SYGVKD in the germline V gene. CDR3 DNA: TGTGCCATCAGTGGGGTTAGGGGCCGCGTCCTCGAAAAACTGTTTTTT. Protein sequence: CAISGVRGRVLEKLFF.

The chain recombines TRBV5-6 with TRBJ2-1; unclear D gene. This CDR3 contains 16 residues. Germline assignment: CDR1 SGHDT and CDR2 YYEEEE. V dropped 2 bases and J dropped 0 bases, with 12 bases sitting between them. The CDR3 sequence: CASSFPRLLSYNEQFF. The DNA for the CDR3 is TGTGCCAGCAGCTTTCCCCGCCTTCTCTCCTACAATGAGCAGTTCTTC.

This clone was counted only a few times. This sequence joins TRBV4-1 and TRBJ2-5; 9 bases are shared with TRBD2. J lost 7 bases, V lost 4 bases, and 13 bases had no gene match. The CDR3 loop spans 16 amino acids. Germline lookup yields CDR1 MGHRA and CDR2 YSYEKL. CDR3 sequence reads: CASSRIAGVEGGTQYF. The CDR3 DNA reads TGCGCCAGCAGCCGGATAGCGGGAGTTGAAGGGGGGACCCAGTACTTC.

The chain has TRBV7-2 and TRBJ2-1; D is unclear. Trimming removed 1 base at V and 12 bases at J, with 16 bases between. Germline CDR1 is SGHTA and CDR2 is FQGNSA. This CDR3 spans 14 amino acids. Here the CDR3 DNA reads TGTGCCAGCAGCTTAGTGACGGCGCCAAAAGGGCAGTTCTTC. Protein sequence: CASSLVTAPKGQFF.

Turning to this clone: Other DNA sequences from this sample encode an identical CDR3 as well. The chain couples TRBV9 to TRBJ2-7, with D unresolved. Trimming took off 2 bases at V and 4 bases at J, with 7 bases between the two ends. The CDR3 has 12 amino acids. Germline CDR1 reads SGDLS; CDR2 reads YYNGEE. Here the CDR3 DNA reads TGTGCCAGCAGCGTGTCGGGTTACGAGCAGTACTTC. It codes for CASSVSGYEQYF.

This clone turned up a few times. The J gene is TRBJ1-2, the V gene TRBV6-5; perhaps TRBD1 as D (6 bases). The CDR3 is made up of 15 amino acids. Trimming cost V 5 bases and J 4 bases, with 17 bases left between them. The V gene's germline CDR1 is MNHEY and CDR2 SVGAGI. CDR3 loop: CASSGSDRSPYGYTF. CDR3 nucleotide sequence: TGTGCCAGCAGTGGATCTGACAGGTCCCCCTATGGCTACACCTTC.

J is TRBJ2-7 and V is TRBV4-3; 8 bases are shared with TRBD2. Germline values: CDR1 LGHNA, CDR2 YSLEER. The CDR3 has 14 amino acids. Unmatched junction bases numbered 5, after V lost 4 bases and J lost 3 bases. Here the CDR3 reads CASSRGRSDYEQYF. The DNA of the CDR3 is TGCGCCAGCAGCCGCGGGAGGTCTGACTACGAGCAGTACTTC.